Detailed here is one T cell receptor (beta chain). It lacks a known antigen. No quality values exist for individual bases; no much larger clone is one base distant. The ophthalmopathy patients had moderately to severely active disease, with a Clinical Activity Score of 3 or higher, a NOSPECS grade of 4 or higher, and a disease duration of less than 3 months. Patients with other autoimmune diseases, uncontrolled infections, pregnancy or lactation were excluded from the study. Diagnosis relied on clinical symptoms, serum thyroxine, TRAb, thyroid ultrasound and orbital computed tomography. Using Ficoll-Paque density gradient centrifugation, PBMCs were isolated from less than 13 ml of fresh peripheral blood. Total RNA was extracted using Trizol reagent, and RNA quality was checked on an Agilent 2100 Bioanalyzer. This entry is derived from a study of Graves' ophthalmopathy and Graves' hyperthyroidism (dated by TCRdb to the late 2010s). Broadly, across the study: Peripheral blood was collected at initial diagnosis, before any treatment. The study used signatures of the TCR beta repertoire to tell Graves' ophthalmopathy apart from Graves' hyperthyroidism and to predict which patients would progress to ophthalmopathy. In total, approximately 130 blood samples were TCR-sequenced: approximately 42 ophthalmopathy, approximately 80 hyperthyroidism and about 17 hyperthyroidism-to-ophthalmopathy patients. To explore V-J signatures distinguishing ophthalmopathy from hyperthyroidism, a discovery set of more than 95 patients (43 ophthalmopathy, roughly 60 stable hyperthyroidism) was enrolled. An independent validation cohort comprised 18 hyperthyroidism patients and roughly 15 patients who later progressed from hyperthyroidism to ophthalmopathy. In more than five hyperthyroidism patients, T-cell repertoires of thyroid tissue and blood were compared. Once sampling was done, hyperthyroidism patients were given methimazole at a starting dose of 30 mg daily, while ophthalmopathy patients were given high-dose intravenous methylprednisolone. Study-wide findings and limitations: Most expanded thyroid clonotypes with a frequency above 0.001 also appeared in blood, which suggests that blood repertoires may reflect the immune response in the thyroid. Sample size was not predetermined statistically, and investigators were not blinded to group allocation. In cross-validation, the 13-signature model distinguished ophthalmopathy from stable hyperthyroidism with about 88% sensitivity and about 84% specificity, and in the test set the corresponding values were around 80% and 75%. In validation, the model predicted ophthalmopathy progression with about 70% sensitivity and roughly 72% specificity; roughly 12 predicted patients were CT-confirmed with GO in a median of around 6 months.

The CDR3 has 14 amino acids, counting the end cysteine and phenylalanine. The only DNA kept is the CDR3, 42 bases in frame from the first base. The germline V gene (reference sequence) supplies CDR1 LNHDA and CDR2 SQIVND. Trimming removed 7 bases from V and 7 bases from J, leaving 14 bases between the germline ends. TCR beta CDR3 regions were amplified from RNA transcripts for repertoire sequencing. The first round was an RT-PCR using HTBI primers with the Qiagen OneStep RT-PCR kit, and this first round was followed by a second-round multiplex PCR, then size selection and purification. The libraries underwent paired-end sequencing with 100 bp reads on an Illumina HiSeq2000. The authors' pipeline ran thus. Reads were processed with SOAPnuke, discarding reads with adapters, uncalled bases, mean Phred below 15, or no exact constant-primer or identifier match. High-quality paired reads were merged with COPE v1.2.5. Unique nucleotide sequences were defined as clonotypes and aligned to IMGT TRB V, D and J references using MiTCR v1.1. Analysis was restricted to V-J combinations with a frequency above 0.0001, which covered about 99% of repertoires. A TCR clonal expansion and chaos score per V-J combination was defined as the ratio of F50 clonal expansion to chaos observed in the TCRdist matrix. Features were reduced by Welch's t-statistics and random forest to 10 to 15 V-J combinations, which fed a naive Bayes classifier. Thyroid-blood repertoire similarity was quantified with the Morisita-Horn index. Through fastp at Q25 and MiXCR, TCRdb rebuilt clones from the public reads, retaining in-frame beta chains. Rows merge per CDR3 protein into single entries with the most common DNA and genes. TCRdb, not the original authors, processed these V and J calls. In this sample the table shows some 750,000 distinct CDR3 sequences, roughly two fifths of which occur a single time. The top ten hold 44% of the sample.

The receptor comes from an adult man with Graves' ophthalmopathy. The material sequenced was peripheral blood. Recombination linked TRBV19 to TRBJ2-6, with a weak D call of TRBD1 (6 bases match). The nucleotide sequence is TGTGCCAGTATCGAGACAGGAGGCGCCAACGTCCTGACTTTC. It codes for CASIETGGANVLTF.